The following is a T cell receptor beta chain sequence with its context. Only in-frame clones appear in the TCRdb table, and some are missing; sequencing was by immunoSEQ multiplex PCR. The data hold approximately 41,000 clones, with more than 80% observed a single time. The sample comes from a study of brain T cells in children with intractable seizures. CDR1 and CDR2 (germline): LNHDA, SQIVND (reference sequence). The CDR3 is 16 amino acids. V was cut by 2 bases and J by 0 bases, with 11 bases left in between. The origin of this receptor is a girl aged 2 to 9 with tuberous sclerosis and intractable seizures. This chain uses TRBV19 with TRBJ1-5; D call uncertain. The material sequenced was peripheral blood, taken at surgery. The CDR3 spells CASSIMGGISNQPQHF. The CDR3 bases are TGTGCCAGTAGTATAATGGGAGGGATTAGCAATCAGCCCCAGCATTTT. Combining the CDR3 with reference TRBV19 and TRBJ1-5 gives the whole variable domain DGGITQSPKYLFRKEGQNVTLSCEQNLNHDAMYWYRQDPGQGLRLIYYSQIVNDFQKGDIAEGYSVSREKKESFPLTVTSAQKNPTAFYLCASSIMGGISNQPQHFGDGTRLSIL.